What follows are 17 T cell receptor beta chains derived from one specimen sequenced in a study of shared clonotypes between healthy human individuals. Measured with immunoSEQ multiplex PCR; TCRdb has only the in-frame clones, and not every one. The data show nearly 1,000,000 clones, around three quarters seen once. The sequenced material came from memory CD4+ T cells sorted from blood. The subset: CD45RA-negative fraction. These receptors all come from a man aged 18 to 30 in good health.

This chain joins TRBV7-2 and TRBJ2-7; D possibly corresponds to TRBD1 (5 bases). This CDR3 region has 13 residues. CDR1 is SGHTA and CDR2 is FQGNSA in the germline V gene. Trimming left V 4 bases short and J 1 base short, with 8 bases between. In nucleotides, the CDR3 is TGTGCCAGCAGCTCGCAGGGTTCCTACGAGCAGTACTTC. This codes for CASSSQGSYEQYF.

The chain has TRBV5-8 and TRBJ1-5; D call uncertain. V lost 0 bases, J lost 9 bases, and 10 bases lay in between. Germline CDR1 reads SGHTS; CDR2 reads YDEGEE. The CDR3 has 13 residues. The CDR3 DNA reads TGTGCCAGCAGCTTGGTGGGGAAAGGGCCCCAGCATTTT. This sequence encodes CASSLVGKGPQHF.

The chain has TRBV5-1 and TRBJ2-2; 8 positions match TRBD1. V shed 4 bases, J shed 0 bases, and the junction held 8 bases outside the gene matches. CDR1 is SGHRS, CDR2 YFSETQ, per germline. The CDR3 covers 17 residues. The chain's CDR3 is CASSLRQGFSNTGELFF. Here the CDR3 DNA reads TGCGCCAGCAGCCTCAGACAGGGGTTCTCGAACACCGGGGAGCTGTTTTTT. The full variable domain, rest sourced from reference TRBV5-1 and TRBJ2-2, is KAGVTQTPRYLIKTRGQQVTLSCSPISGHRSVSWYQQTPGQGLQFLFEYFSETQRNKGNFPGRFSGRQFSNSRSEMNVSTLELGDSALYLCASSLRQGFSNTGELFFGEGSRLTVL.

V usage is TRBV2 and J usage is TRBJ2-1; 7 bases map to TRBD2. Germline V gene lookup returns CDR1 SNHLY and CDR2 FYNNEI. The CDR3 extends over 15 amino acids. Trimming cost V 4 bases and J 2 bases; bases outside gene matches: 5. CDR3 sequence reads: CASSGGSGAYNEQFF. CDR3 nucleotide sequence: TGTGCCAGCAGTGGGGGAAGCGGGGCCTACAATGAGCAGTTCTTC.

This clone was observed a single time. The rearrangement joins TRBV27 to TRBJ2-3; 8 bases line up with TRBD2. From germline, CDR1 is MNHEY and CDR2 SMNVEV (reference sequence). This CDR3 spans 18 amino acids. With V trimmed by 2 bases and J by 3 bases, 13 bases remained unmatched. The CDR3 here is CASSLRAPAGDITDTQYF. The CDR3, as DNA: TGTGCCAGCAGTTTACGGGCACCAGCGGGAGATATAACAGATACGCAGTATTTT.

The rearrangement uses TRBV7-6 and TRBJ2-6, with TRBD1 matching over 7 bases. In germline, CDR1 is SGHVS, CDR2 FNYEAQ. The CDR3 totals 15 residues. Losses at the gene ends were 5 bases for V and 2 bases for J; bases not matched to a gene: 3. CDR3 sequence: CASSTTGPGANVLTF. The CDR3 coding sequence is TGTGCCAGCAGCACGACAGGGCCTGGGGCCAACGTCCTGACTTTC.

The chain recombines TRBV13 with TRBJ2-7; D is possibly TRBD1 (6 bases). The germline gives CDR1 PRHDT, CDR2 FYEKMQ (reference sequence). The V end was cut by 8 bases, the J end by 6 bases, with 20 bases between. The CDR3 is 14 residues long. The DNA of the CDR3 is TGTGCCAGCCGCAGATGGGCAGGGGCTACCGAGCAGTACTTC. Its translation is CASRRWAGATEQYF. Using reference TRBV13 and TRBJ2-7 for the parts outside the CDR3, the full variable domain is AAGVIQSPRHLIKEKRETATLKCYPIPRHDTVYWYQQGPGQDPQFLISFYEKMQSDKGSIPDRFSAQQFSDYHSELNMSSLELGDSALYFCASRRWAGATEQYFGPGTRLTVT.

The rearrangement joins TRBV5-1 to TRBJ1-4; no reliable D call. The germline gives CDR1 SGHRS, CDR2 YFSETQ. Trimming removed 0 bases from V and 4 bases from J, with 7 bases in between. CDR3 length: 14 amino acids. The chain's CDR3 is CASSLVGFNEKLFF. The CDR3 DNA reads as TGCGCCAGCAGCTTGGTCGGATTTAATGAAAAACTGTTTTTT.

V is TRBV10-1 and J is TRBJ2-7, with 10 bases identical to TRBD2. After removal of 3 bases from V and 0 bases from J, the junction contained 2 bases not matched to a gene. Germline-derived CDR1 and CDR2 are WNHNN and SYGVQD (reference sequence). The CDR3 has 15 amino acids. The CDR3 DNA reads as TGCGCCAGCAGTGACCAGCGGGAGGGCTCCTACGAGCAGTACTTC. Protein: CASSDQREGSYEQYF.

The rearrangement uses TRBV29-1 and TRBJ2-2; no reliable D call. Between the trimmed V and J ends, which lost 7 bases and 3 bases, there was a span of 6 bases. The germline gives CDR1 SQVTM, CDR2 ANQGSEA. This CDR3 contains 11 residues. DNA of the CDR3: TGCAGCGGGACCGACACCGGGGAGCTGTTTTTT. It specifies CSGTDTGELFF.

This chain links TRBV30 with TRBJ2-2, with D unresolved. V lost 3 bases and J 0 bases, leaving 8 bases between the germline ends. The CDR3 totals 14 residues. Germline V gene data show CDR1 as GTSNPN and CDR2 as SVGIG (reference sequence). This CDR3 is CAWRAYANTGELFF. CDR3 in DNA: TGTGCCTGGAGGGCATATGCGAACACCGGGGAGCTGTTTTTT. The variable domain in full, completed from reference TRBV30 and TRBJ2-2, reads SQTIHQWPATLVQPVGSPLSLECTVEGTSNPNLYWYRQAAGRGLQLLFYSVGIGQISSEVPQNLSASRPQDRQFILSSKKLLLSDSGFYLCAWRAYANTGELFFGEGSRLTVL.

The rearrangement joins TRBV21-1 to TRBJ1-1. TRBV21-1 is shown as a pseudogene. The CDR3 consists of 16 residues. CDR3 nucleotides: TGTGCCAGCAGCAAAATGGGTCCGGAGGGCTCGGGTGGGGCTTTCTTT. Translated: CASSKMGPEGSGGAFF.

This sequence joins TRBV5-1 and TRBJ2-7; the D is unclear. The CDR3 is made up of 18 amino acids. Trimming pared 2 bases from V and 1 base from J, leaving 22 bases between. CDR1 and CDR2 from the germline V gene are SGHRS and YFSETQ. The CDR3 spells CASSFRQLSSQASYEQYF. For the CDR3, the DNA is TGCGCCAGCAGCTTTAGGCAGCTTTCGTCCCAGGCGTCCTACGAGCAGTACTTC.

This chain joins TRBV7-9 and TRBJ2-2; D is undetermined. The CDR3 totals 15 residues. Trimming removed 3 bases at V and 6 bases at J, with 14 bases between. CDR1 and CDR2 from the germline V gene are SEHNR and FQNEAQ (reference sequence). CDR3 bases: TGTGCCAGCAGCTTGACAAGGGTTGAGGCCGGGGAGCTGTTTTTT. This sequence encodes CASSLTRVEAGELFF.

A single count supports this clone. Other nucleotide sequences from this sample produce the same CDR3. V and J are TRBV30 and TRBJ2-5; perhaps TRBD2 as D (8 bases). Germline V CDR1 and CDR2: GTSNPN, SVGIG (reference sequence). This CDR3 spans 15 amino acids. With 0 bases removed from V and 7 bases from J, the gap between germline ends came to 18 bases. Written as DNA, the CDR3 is TGTGCCTGGAGTGTACAGGGGCGGGGGGCAGGGACCCAGTACTTC. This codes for CAWSVQGRGAGTQYF.

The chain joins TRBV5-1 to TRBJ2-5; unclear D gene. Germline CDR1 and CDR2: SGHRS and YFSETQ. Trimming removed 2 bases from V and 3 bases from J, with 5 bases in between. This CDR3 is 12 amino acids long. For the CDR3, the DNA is TGCGCCAGCAGCTTTGCTAAAGAGACCCAGTACTTC. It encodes CASSFAKETQYF.

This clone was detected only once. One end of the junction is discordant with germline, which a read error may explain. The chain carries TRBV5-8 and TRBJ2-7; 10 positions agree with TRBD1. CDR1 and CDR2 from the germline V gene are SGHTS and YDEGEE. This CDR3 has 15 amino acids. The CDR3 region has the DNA TGTGCCAGCAGCGCGGGACAGGGGTTCGCCTACGAGCAGTACTTT. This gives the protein CASSAGQGFAYEQYF.